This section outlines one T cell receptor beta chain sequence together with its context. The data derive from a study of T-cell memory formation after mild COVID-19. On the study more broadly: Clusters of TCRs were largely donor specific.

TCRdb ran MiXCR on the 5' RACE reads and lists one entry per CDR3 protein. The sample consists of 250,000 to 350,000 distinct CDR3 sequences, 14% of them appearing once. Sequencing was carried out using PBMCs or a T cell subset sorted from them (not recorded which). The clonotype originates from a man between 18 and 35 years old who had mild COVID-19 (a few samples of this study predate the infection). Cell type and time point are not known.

The chain's CDR3 is CASSLGQFSSYNEQFF. DNA for the CDR3: TGTGCCAGCAGCTTAGGACAGTTTAGCTCCTACAATGAGCAGTTCTTC. J is TRBJ2-1 and V is TRBV7-2; possible D gene TRBD1, 5 bases. Trimming stripped 1 base from V and 0 bases from J, with 10 bases between. CDR1 and CDR2 (germline): SGHTA, FQGNSA. The CDR3 has 16 amino acids.